At least ten counts were recorded for the clone carrying this T cell receptor beta chain. Its antigen remains unknown. The CDR3 totals 12 residues. The germline V and J ends were trimmed by 1 base and 5 bases, with 6 bases remaining between them. From germline, CDR1 is DFQATT and CDR2 SNEGSKA (reference sequence). This sample is drawn from a study of response to subunit inactivated influenza vaccine. One entry per CDR3 protein, called by TCRdb with MiXCR from the RT-PCR reads. This table holds a few hundred thousand distinct CDR3 sequences, approximately 14% found once. Study-level findings and limits: Few new T cells, the authors suggested, are recruited by each seasonal influenza vaccination.

This TCR was recovered from a man in his forties or fifties who received an inactivated influenza vaccine. The sample in question was PBMCs from blood, obtained 11 to 12 days after vaccination. This chain links TRBV20-1 with TRBJ2-1; D remains unclear. CDR3 protein: CSARAGHNEQFF. The CDR3 region has the DNA TGCAGTGCTAGAGCGGGCCACAATGAGCAGTTCTTC.